The 8 T cell receptor beta chains listed next were all sequenced from one sample in a study of shared clonotypes between healthy human individuals. Positively selected for CCR7, the CD45RO-negative cells used as naive CD8 cells excluded terminally differentiated effector memory CD45RA+ cells. Method: immunoSEQ multiplex PCR; TCRdb's copy keeps in-frame clones and lacks some. The repertoire includes about 2 million clones, about 95% of them detected once, and under 1.5% sits in the top ten. Sequencing used naive CD8+ T cells sorted from blood. Every receptor here comes from a man younger than 30 in good health.

This rearrangement joins TRBV10-3 to TRBJ2-1, with D possibly being TRBD2 (5 bases). CDR1 is ENHRY and CDR2 is SYGVKD in the germline V gene. The CDR3 length is 13 residues. V was pared by 0 bases and J by 15 bases, with 15 bases between. CDR3 residues: CAISESTEPSRFF. The CDR3 nucleotides read TGTGCCATCAGTGAGTCGACCGAGCCTAGCCGGTTCTTC.

This chain links TRBV13 with TRBJ2-1; D possibly corresponds to TRBD2 (5 bases). The V end was cut by 5 bases, the J end by 7 bases, with 15 bases between. Germline CDR1 and CDR2: PRHDT and FYEKMQ (reference sequence). The CDR3 spans 14 residues. As DNA, the CDR3 is TGTGCCAGCAGCGAGGGCCGGGTTGGGAATGAGCAGTTCTTC. It encodes CASSEGRVGNEQFF.

The chain couples TRBV7-6 to TRBJ2-3; D possibly corresponds to TRBD1 (5 bases). The germline V gene has CDR1 SGHVS and CDR2 FNYEAQ. V lost 5 bases, J lost 3 bases, and 18 bases lay in between. The CDR3 is 16 residues long. Written as DNA, the CDR3 is TGTGCCAGCAGCCCCCAGGACGCCCCAGGGACAGATACGCAGTATTTT. This sequence encodes CASSPQDAPGTDTQYF.

V gene TRBV6-1 combines with J gene TRBJ1-6; D unresolved. Germline V gene lookup returns CDR1 MNHNS and CDR2 SASEGT. The CDR3 contains 14 residues. Trimming cost V 5 bases and J 6 bases, with 11 bases left between them. CDR3 nucleotides: TGTGCCAGCAGTAGGGAAGATTTTAATTCACCCCTCCACTTT. This codes for CASSREDFNSPLHF.

This chain connects TRBV11-2 to TRBJ2-7, with unresolved D. V lost 4 bases and J 5 bases, leaving 12 bases between the germline ends. In germline, CDR1 is SGHAT, CDR2 FQNNGV. The CDR3 covers 13 residues. The DNA of the CDR3 is TGTGCCAGCAGCTCCGACCTTCCTAACGAGCAGTACTTC. Amino acid sequence: CASSSDLPNEQYF.

This clone was picked up one time. The J gene is TRBJ1-3, the V gene TRBV4-3, with 8 bases fitting TRBD1. Germline V gene sequence: CDR1 LGHNA, CDR2 YSLEER. This CDR3 has 17 amino acids. V was clipped by 0 bases and J by 5 bases; unmatched bases: 9. As DNA, the CDR3 is TGCGCCAGCAGCCAAGATCGGGAGTGGACAGGGAGAAACACCATATATTTT. Translating gives CASSQDREWTGRNTIYF.

This chain's CDR3 is CASSLGINYEQYF. The DNA of the CDR3 is TGCGCCAGCAGCTTGGGCATAAATTACGAGCAGTACTTC. V and J are TRBV5-1 and TRBJ2-7; D is undetermined. CDR1 SGHRS and CDR2 YFSETQ come from the germline V gene. The V end lost 0 bases, the J end lost 4 bases, and 8 bases lay between the germline ends. The CDR3 is made up of 13 amino acids.

The chain combines TRBV5-1 with TRBJ2-7; 7 bases line up with TRBD1. Germline V gene sequence: CDR1 SGHRS, CDR2 YFSETQ. V lost 3 bases and J lost 3; bases outside the gene matches: 12. CDR3 length equals 16 residues. The CDR3 DNA reads as TGCGCCAGCAGCTCATACCACAGGGACAGCCACTACGAGCAGTACTTC. It yields the protein CASSSYHRDSHYEQYF.